A single sample is the source of the 5 T cell receptor beta chains below, sequenced in a study of cytomegalovirus exposure and HLA in healthy donors. With 60 Vbeta and 13 Jbeta primers, the PCR was carried out. Profiling relied on immunoSEQ multiplex PCR, and the TCRdb table lists in-frame clones only, not all of them. There are more than 150,000 clones in the sample; less than 90% occur only once, and about 0.24% lies in the top ten. The sequencing input was PBMCs. Source of these receptors: a boy aged 5-17 years in good health and CMV-seronegative.

For the CDR3, the DNA is TGTGCCAGCAGCGTAGCAGGGGGAAGGCATGAGCAGTTCTTC. Its translation: CASSVAGGRHEQFF. The J gene is TRBJ2-1, the V gene TRBV9, with TRBD1 matching 7 bases. This CDR3 contains 14 residues. Germline CDR1 and CDR2: SGDLS and YYNGEE. Trimming removed 0 bases from V and 8 bases from J; junction bases left unmatched: 5. Full variable domain (missing parts from reference TRBV9 and TRBJ2-1): DSGVTQTPKHLITATGQRVTLRCSPRSGDLSVYWYQQSLDQGLQFLIQYYNGEERAKGNILERFSAQQFPDLHSELNLSSLELGDSALYFCASSVAGGRHEQFFGPGTRLTVL.

The chain links TRBV30 to TRBJ1-4; possibly TRBD1 for D (5 bases). Per the germline V gene, CDR1 is GTSNPN and CDR2 is SVGIG (reference sequence). The CDR3 spans 14 residues. The V and J ends lost 2 bases and 3 bases respectively, with 10 bases between them. In DNA form, the CDR3 reads TGTGCCTGGAGTCGCGGGGGTTCTAATGAAAAACTGTTTTTT. It specifies CAWSRGGSNEKLFF.

The chain employs TRBV7-8 and TRBJ2-7, with D tentatively TRBD2 (6 bases). This CDR3 has 17 residues. Trimming took off 2 bases at V and 3 bases at J, with 20 bases between the two ends. The germline V gene has CDR1 SGHVS and CDR2 FQNEAQ. CDR3 bases: TGTGCCAGCAGCTTAAGTGCTGGCGGGACTCAGCACTACGAGCAGTACTTC. Translation gives CASSLSAGGTQHYEQYF.

This rearrangement joins TRBV5-5 to TRBJ1-4; 10 positions agree with TRBD1. Germline V lookup: CDR1 SGHKS, CDR2 YYEKEE (reference sequence). J lost 6 bases, V lost 6 bases, and 17 bases had no gene match. The CDR3 sequence is 18 residues long. The CDR3 is CASNLGTGDYGLHEKLFF. CDR3 DNA: TGTGCCAGCAACTTAGGGACAGGGGACTATGGGCTTCATGAAAAACTGTTTTTT.

The V gene is TRBV29-1, the J gene TRBJ2-5; 13 bases match TRBD2. This CDR3 is built from 16 residues. V was clipped by 6 bases and J by 5 bases; unmatched bases: 12. Germline V gives CDR1 SQVTM, CDR2 ANQGSEA. The DNA for the CDR3 is TGCAGCGTCGGGGGGGGACTAGCGGGATACGGGGAGACCCAGTACTTC. It specifies CSVGGGLAGYGETQYF.